This T cell receptor (beta chain) was recorded in a study of cytomegalovirus exposure and HLA in healthy donors. This clone was seen more than once but under ten times. The antigen remains undetermined. Study results and limitations: Exclusion applied to some V segments, including TRBV6-2 and TRBV6-3, as they were indistinguishable.

V was pared by 6 bases and J by 4 bases, with 13 bases between. CDR1 is SGHRS, CDR2 YFSETQ, per germline. The CDR3 is 14 residues long. The PCR was carried out with 60 Vbeta primers and 13 Jbeta primers. Data came from immunoSEQ multiplex PCR; TCRdb stores just in-frame clones and leaves some out. The table shows roughly 150,000 clones, with around three quarters occurring only once. Sequenced sample: PBMCs. This sequence joins TRBV5-1 and TRBJ2-2; the D gene is possibly TRBD2 (6 bases). The TCR was taken from a woman in her 40s in good health and CMV-seronegative. CDR3 bases: TGCGCCAGCACAGATGGGGGGTCCACCGGGGAGCTGTTTTTT. It yields the protein CASTDGGSTGELFF.